In its sample, the clone carrying this T cell receptor beta chain ranks as medium-sized (0.01 to 0.1%). The antigen is unknown. The sample originates from a study of liver allograft versus peripheral blood T cells. As for the study in general: In transplanted livers, T cell receptor repertoires were compared with those found in the recipients' peripheral blood.

Trimming at V came to 2 bases and at J to 5 bases, leaving 0 bases not matched to a gene. The CDR3 totals 13 residues. Germline V gives CDR1 MNHEY, CDR2 SVGEGT. General observations from the study: In liver allografts, T cell receptor repertoires reportedly differed from the repertoires found in peripheral blood.

MiXCR was run by TCRdb on the reads, yielding one entry per CDR3 protein. The sample has about 10,000 distinct CDR3 sequences, roughly 22% seen once; the top ten hold more than 5%. This TCR was recovered from a human patient who had a liver transplant. The graft donor may have contributed some T cells. The chain uses TRBV6-2 or TRBV6-3 and TRBJ2-1, with 7 positions matching TRBD2. DNA of the CDR3: TGTGCCAGCAGTTACGGACTAGACAATGAGCAGTTCTTC. The encoded protein is CASSYGLDNEQFF.